The 3 T cell receptor beta chains in this list originate from one sample, sequenced in a study of blood T cell repertoires in COVID-19. Libraries were prepared by immunoSEQ multiplex PCR; TCRdb keeps only in-frame clonotypes and omits some of them. The sample shows roughly 150,000 clones, approximately 85% of them seen only once. The specimen was peripheral blood. Every receptor here comes from a man between 60 and 75 years old with active or convalescent COVID-19.

The chain carries TRBV12-2 and TRBJ2-2; the table's D call, TRBD1, has no DNA check behind it. TRBV12-2 counts as a pseudogene. The CDR3 sequence is 20 residues long. This CDR3 is CASRLRPGQGASPNTGELFF. The DNA for the CDR3 is TGTGCAAGTCGCTTACGTCCGGGACAGGGGGCATCCCCGAACACCGGGGAGCTGTTTTTT.

This chain uses TRBV3-1 (or the pseudogene TRBV3-2) with TRBJ1-4, with D possibly being TRBD1 (6 bases). CDR1 and CDR2 from the germline V gene are LGHDT and YNNKEL (reference sequence). The length of the CDR3 is 15 residues. The V end was cut by 4 bases, the J end by 4 bases, with 13 bases between. CDR3 region: CASSPPGQLNEKLFF. DNA of the CDR3: TGTGCCAGCAGCCCTCCTGGACAGCTTAATGAAAAACTGTTTTTT.

The chain uses TRBV28 and TRBJ1-2; D remains unclear. CDR1 MDHEN and CDR2 SYDVKM come from the germline V gene. Between the trimmed V and J ends, which lost 4 bases and 5 bases, there was a span of 14 bases. This CDR3 spans 14 amino acids. CDR3 DNA: TGTGCCAGCAGTTCAACGGAGGCTAGGTATGGCTACACCTTC. It encodes CASSSTEARYGYTF.